These 21 T cell receptor beta chains share one sample of origin, sequenced in a study of blood T cell repertoires in COVID-19. TCRdb's copy holds only in-frame clones and misses some; the assay was immunoSEQ multiplex PCR. The table shows around 30,000 clones, with roughly three quarters occurring only once. The sample comprised peripheral blood. All receptors derive from a human donor in a cohort sampled during active COVID-19.

V is TRBV18 and J is TRBJ1-2; D not resolved. With 8 bases removed from V and 8 bases from J, the gap between germline ends came to 24 bases. The CDR3 covers 15 residues. CDR1 KGHSH and CDR2 LQKENI come from the germline V gene. CDR3 region: CASRESTEVGYGYTF. In nucleotides, the CDR3 is TGTGCCAGCCGGGAGTCGACGGAGGTCGGATACGGCTACACCTTC.

The rearrangement uses TRBV3-1 (or the pseudogene TRBV3-2) and TRBJ1-1, with a possible D match to TRBD1 (6 bases). The germline V gene has CDR1 LGHDT and CDR2 YNNKEL (reference sequence). V dropped 8 bases and J dropped 3 bases, with 13 bases sitting between them. The CDR3 has 13 amino acids. The CDR3 nucleotides are TGTGCCAGCTCAGGACAGCCAGACACTGAAGCTTTCTTT. The encoded protein is CASSGQPDTEAFF.

This clone is a singleton in its sample. This chain connects TRBV21-1 to TRBJ2-3; the DNA was not used to check the table's D call, TRBD1. TRBV21-1 is flagged as a pseudogene. The length of the CDR3 is 19 residues. Written as DNA, the CDR3 is TGTGCCAGCAGCACCGGGACAGGGGGCGTTGGTGAAGGTGAGGATACGCAGTATTTT. Residues: CASSTGTGGVGEGEDTQYF.

Here the CDR3 reads CASSPLGGYSYNEQFF. CDR3 coding DNA: TGTGCCAGCAGCCCGCTGGGCGGGTACTCCTACAATGAGCAGTTCTTC. The chain is built from TRBV3-1 (or the pseudogene TRBV3-2) and TRBJ2-1; D may be TRBD2 (5 bases). The CDR3 is made up of 16 amino acids. CDR1 is LGHDT, CDR2 YNNKEL, per germline (reference sequence). V was clipped by 4 bases and J by 0 bases, with 13 bases between them.

This rearrangement joins TRBV10-3 to TRBJ2-3; 13 bases align to TRBD2. The germline V gene has CDR1 ENHRY and CDR2 SYGVKD. After removal of 10 bases from V and 5 bases from J, the junction contained 9 bases not matched to a gene. The CDR3 extends over 15 amino acids. The CDR3 DNA reads as TGTGCCACCTCCGGACTAGCGGGGGCGGGAGATACGCAGTATTTT. Residues: CATSGLAGAGDTQYF.

This clone has only a few counts. This chain links TRBV11-3 with TRBJ1-1; 8 positions match TRBD1. Germline V gives CDR1 SGHNT, CDR2 YENEEA. The CDR3 has 15 residues. J lost 1 base, V lost 8 bases, and 9 bases had no gene match. The CDR3 loop is CASAPGGLENTEAFF. DNA for the CDR3: TGTGCCAGCGCCCCAGGGGGCCTAGAGAACACTGAAGCTTTCTTT. The complete variable domain, with remaining parts taken from reference TRBV11-3 and TRBJ1-1, reads EAGVVQSPRYKIIEKKQPVAFWCNPISGHNTLYWYLQNLGQGPELLIRYENEEAVDDSQLPKDRFSAERLKGVDSTLKIQPAELGDSAVYLCASAPGGLENTEAFFGQGTRLTVV.

This rearrangement joins TRBV6-1 to TRBJ2-3; 7 bases align to TRBD2. CDR3 length: 17 residues. Per the germline V gene, CDR1 is MNHNS and CDR2 is SASEGT. V lost 1 base, J lost 6 bases, and 13 bases stayed unmatched. The CDR3 loop is CASSEVRLAAGRDTQYF. CDR3 nucleotides: TGTGCCAGCAGTGAAGTGAGGCTAGCGGCTGGGAGGGATACGCAGTATTTT.

The chain couples TRBV7-8 to TRBJ2-3; TRBD2 might be the D (5 bases). The germline V gene has CDR1 SGHVS and CDR2 FQNEAQ. The CDR3 is made up of 14 amino acids. Trimming shortened V by 1 base and J by 4 bases, and 9 bases separated the two germline ends. The CDR3 DNA reads TGTGCCAGCAGCTTAGTGGGAGCGTCAGATACGCAGTATTTT. This encodes CASSLVGASDTQYF.

The count of this clone is one. The chain employs TRBV21-1 and TRBJ2-7; the D call TRBD1 from the table was never checked on the DNA. TRBV21-1 is reported as a pseudogene. The CDR3 is made up of 15 amino acids. CDR3 DNA sequence: TGTGCCAGCAACTACCCGGGACATGGGAACTACGAGCAGTACTTC. Protein sequence: CASNYPGHGNYEQYF.

The genes are TRBV4-1 and TRBJ2-7; TRBD2 aligns across 11 bases. Germline V gene sequence: CDR1 MGHRA, CDR2 YSYEKL. V lost 4 bases and J lost 3; bases outside the gene matches: 5. The CDR3 is 15 amino acids. This CDR3 reads CASSRELAGVYEQYF. The CDR3 DNA sequence: TGCGCCAGCAGCCGAGAACTAGCGGGAGTCTACGAGCAGTACTTC.

The chain has TRBV28 and TRBJ2-2, with 11 nucleotides matching TRBD1. Germline loops: CDR1 MDHEN, CDR2 SYDVKM. Germline trimming cut 2 bases from V and 7 bases from J; bases unmatched to any gene: 6. There are 16 residues in the CDR3. The CDR3 sequence: CASSLAGTGGNGELFF. CDR3 nucleotides: TGTGCCAGCAGTTTAGCGGGGACAGGGGGAAACGGGGAGCTGTTTTTT.

Many counts were recorded for this clone. The chain uses TRBV19 and TRBJ1-5; a possible D gene is TRBD1 (6 bases). Germline V CDR1 and CDR2: LNHDA, SQIVND (reference sequence). This CDR3 spans 14 amino acids. Trimming pared 7 bases from V and 3 bases from J, leaving 13 bases between. In DNA form, the CDR3 reads TGTGCCAGTAATTACGGACAGTACAATCAGCCCCAGCATTTT. It is translated as CASNYGQYNQPQHF.

V gene TRBV7-9 combines with J gene TRBJ1-3, with a weak D call TRBD1 (6 bases). The V gene's germline CDR1 is SEHNR and CDR2 FQNEAQ (reference sequence). V was clipped by 6 bases and J by 1 base, with 25 bases between them. The CDR3 has 19 residues. CDR3 nucleotides: TGTGCCAGCAGACAGACCGGGACAACATCTCAGGGGTCTGGAAACACCATATATTTT. Protein product: CASRQTGTTSQGSGNTIYF.

J is TRBJ2-2 and V is TRBV5-1; D possibly corresponds to TRBD1 (6 bases). Deletions cut 0 bases from V and 0 bases from J, with 12 bases between. Germline values: CDR1 SGHRS, CDR2 YFSETQ. The CDR3 totals 17 residues. The CDR3 is CASSLVPQGSNTGELFF. The DNA of the CDR3 is TGCGCCAGCAGCTTGGTCCCACAGGGCTCGAACACCGGGGAGCTGTTTTTT.

The table lists this clone with a count of one. This chain links TRBV6-5 with TRBJ2-1; 9 bases line up with TRBD1. The CDR3 has 14 residues. Germline-derived CDR1 and CDR2 are MNHEY and SVGAGI. Trimming at V came to 6 bases and at J to 2 bases, leaving 2 bases not matched to a gene. CDR3: CASRTGGTYNEQFF. As DNA, the CDR3 is TGTGCCAGCAGGACAGGGGGTACCTACAATGAGCAGTTCTTC.

This chain links TRBV6-4 with TRBJ2-1; a possible D gene is TRBD2 (7 bases). The CDR3 extends over 14 amino acids. The V end lost 0 bases, the J end lost 7 bases, and 10 bases lay between the germline ends. Per the germline V gene, CDR1 is MRHNA and CDR2 is SNTAGT. This chain's CDR3 is CASSDSGGGNEQFF. The CDR3 DNA reads TGTGCCAGCAGTGACTCGGGAGGGGGGAATGAGCAGTTCTTC.

This clone appeared once. J is TRBJ2-5 and V is TRBV6-5, with D perhaps TRBD2 (5 bases). The V and J ends lost 6 bases and 5 bases respectively, with 13 bases between them. CDR1 and CDR2 (germline): MNHEY, SVGAGI. The CDR3 is 13 residues long. The CDR3, as DNA: TGTGCCAGCAGCTTAGGACCGGGGGAGACCCAGTACTTC. Its translation: CASSLGPGETQYF.

This clone was recorded once. V and J are TRBV4-2 and TRBJ2-7; possibly TRBD1 for D (6 bases). Between the trimmed V and J ends, which lost 0 bases and 3 bases, there was a span of 12 bases. CDR1 LGHNA and CDR2 YNFKEQ come from the germline V gene. There are 15 residues in the CDR3. CDR3 sequence reads: CASSQEGQGIYEQYF. The CDR3 DNA reads TGTGCCAGCAGCCAAGAGGGGCAGGGGATCTACGAGCAGTACTTC.

The genes are TRBV14 and TRBJ2-3; the match to TRBD2 covers 10 bases. The CDR3 covers 14 residues. The germline CDR1 and CDR2 sequences are SGHDN and FVKESK. Unmatched junction bases numbered 1, after V lost 2 bases and J lost 5 bases. The CDR3 here is CASSQLAGVDTQYF. Here the CDR3 DNA reads TGTGCCAGCAGCCAACTAGCGGGAGTAGATACGCAGTATTTT.

The chain uses TRBV2 and TRBJ1-4, with 7 bases that match TRBD1. Trimming cost V 4 bases and J 8 bases; bases outside gene matches: 7. CDR1 SNHLY and CDR2 FYNNEI come from the germline V gene. The CDR3 extends over 14 amino acids. As DNA, the CDR3 is TGTGCCAGCAGTGGTCCGTCAGGGGGAGAAAAACTGTTTTTT. It specifies CASSGPSGGEKLFF.

This clone was picked up a small number of times. The rearrangement uses TRBV10-1 and TRBJ2-4, with 11 bases matching TRBD1. Germline CDR1 reads WNHNN; CDR2 reads SYGVQD (reference sequence). The CDR3 runs to 14 residues. V lost 10 bases, J lost 3 bases, and 5 bases stayed unmatched. CDR3 in DNA: TGCGCCAACCCGGGACAGGGGGGCAAAAACATTCAGTACTTC. Amino acids: CANPGQGGKNIQYF.